This TCR beta chain was identified during a study of T cell repertoires in cytomegalovirus infection (dated by TCRdb to the late 2010s). The study in broad terms: Donor HLA type was relevant to the analysis, as public TCR beta signatures indicated carriage of CMV infection together with the matching HLA type. Study-level results and caveats: In both this cohort and an independent roughly 330-donor cohort, the cumulative frequency of public TCR beta family members distinguished carriers of CMV infection plus the relevant HLA type. The ex vivo response was dominated by HLA-C-restricted CMV-specific TCR beta clonotypes, which also provided the single most frequent clonotype in two of eight donors.

CDR1 MNHNY and CDR2 SVGAGI were looked up in the germline V gene (reference sequence). A distance of 12 bases separates the germline ends of V and J, which lose 6 bases and 1 base respectively. The CDR3, cysteine through phenylalanine, is 14 amino acids long. The only DNA kept is the CDR3, 42 bases in frame from the first base. With respect to this clonotype: The clone's antigen remains unknown. Per-nucleotide qualities are absent, and no much larger clonotype sits a single base away.

TCRdb names Illumina HiSeq 1500 as the instrument used. TCRdb reprocessed the public reads (quality trimming at Q25 with fastp, clone calling with MiXCR) and kept in-frame beta chains. Duplicate CDR3 protein sequences are folded into a single record with the most common DNA and genes. Counted in this sample were 200,000 to 250,000 distinct CDR3 sequences; around 6.4% of them appeared once. Less than 7.5% of the sample is held by the ten biggest clonotypes. Rearrangement joined TRBV6-6 to TRBJ1-1; possibly the D gene is TRBD1, per 6 matching bases. Material: PBMCs. The TCR sequence derives from a human donor in good health (CMV status not recorded). Some clones in this sample may be carry-over from other donors' samples. The DNA sequence is given as TGTGCCAGCAGGACAGGTCAACGGAACACTGAAGCTTTCTTT. It translates as CASRTGQRNTEAFF.